The 14 T cell receptor beta chains in this list originate from one sample, sequenced in a study of beta chain features in type 1 diabetes (dated by TCRdb to the late 2010s). The library was obtained by the immunoSEQ multiplex PCR assay. The entire isolated RNA was reverse transcribed using the High Capacity cDNA Reverse Transcription Kit, and thus expressed TCRB transcripts were sequenced. TCRdb holds this immuneACCESS table with in-frame rearrangements only. Some clones are missing; in checked studies, unresolved V genes explain under half, and the rest has no known cause. The sample data list hundreds of thousands of clones, and about a sixth of these were observed just once. Clones ranked in the top ten supply about 0.097% of the sample. The specimen was naive CD4+ T cells from blood. Taken with the paper, the label for cell subset or site translates to: true naive CD4+ T cells. Receptors originate from a man between 18 and 35 years old in good health.

This clone was seen a few times. The sample holds other DNA sequences that translate to the same CDR3. The rearrangement uses TRBV19 and TRBJ2-5, with D uncertain. This CDR3 comprises 11 residues. Germline CDR1 is LNHDA and CDR2 is SQIVND (reference sequence). V lost 3 bases and J lost 4, with 3 bases in between. The CDR3 is CASSIRETQYF. The CDR3 coding sequence is TGTGCCAGTAGTATTAGAGAGACCCAGTACTTC.

The chain recombines TRBV6-6 with TRBJ1-2, with TRBD1 as a possible D gene (6 bases). The CDR3 contains 12 residues. V gave up 3 bases and J gave up 8 bases, with 10 bases separating them. Germline V CDR1 and CDR2: MNHNY, SVGAGI (reference sequence). In nucleotides, the CDR3 is TGTGCCAGCAGTTATTCGGACAGCGGCTACACCTTC. Residues: CASSYSDSGYTF.

The V and J genes are TRBV5-6 and TRBJ1-2; D remains unclear. This CDR3 is built from 11 residues. Germline V CDR1 and CDR2: SGHDT, YYEEEE. V was trimmed by 7 bases and J by 4 bases, leaving 8 bases between them. DNA of the CDR3: TGTGCCAGCGGTAGACTCTATGGCTACACCTTC. It specifies CASGRLYGYTF.

The chain couples TRBV13 to TRBJ2-3; 7 bases align to TRBD2. From germline, CDR1 is PRHDT and CDR2 FYEKMQ (reference sequence). Trimming cost V 2 bases and J 2 bases; bases outside gene matches: 1. The CDR3 spans 14 residues. The CDR3 bases are TGTGCCAGCAGCTTAAAGCGGGACACAGATACGCAGTATTTT. Its protein is CASSLKRDTDTQYF.

The chain carries TRBV11-2 and TRBJ1-5, with D possibly TRBD1 on 5 matching bases. In germline, CDR1 is SGHAT, CDR2 FQNNGV. The CDR3 length is 15 residues. Between the trimmed V and J ends, which lost 1 base and 2 bases, there was a span of 9 bases. This CDR3 is CASSLAGTGNQPQHF. In DNA, the CDR3 is TGTGCCAGCAGCTTAGCAGGGACTGGCAATCAGCCCCAGCATTTT.

This chain joins TRBV28 and TRBJ1-1; maybe TRBD1 (5 bases). CDR1 is MDHEN and CDR2 is SYDVKM in the germline V gene. V lost 6 bases to trimming and J lost 0 bases, with 17 bases between them. The CDR3 is 16 residues long. This chain's CDR3 is CASRFREGKMNTEAFF. The CDR3 coding sequence is TGTGCCAGCAGATTCCGTGAGGGGAAAATGAACACTGAAGCTTTCTTT. The complete variable domain, with remaining parts taken from reference TRBV28 and TRBJ1-1, reads DVKVTQSSRYLVKRTGEKVFLECVQDMDHENMFWYRQDPGLGLRLIYFSYDVKMKEKGDIPEGYSVSREKKERFSLILESASTNQTSMYLCASRFREGKMNTEAFFGQGTRLTVV.

The chain links TRBV29-1 to TRBJ2-1; D is perhaps TRBD2 (6 bases). The V gene's germline CDR1 is SQVTM and CDR2 ANQGSEA. There are 14 residues in the CDR3. Trimming took 1 base from V and 6 from J, leaving 13 bases between them. The CDR3 DNA is TGCAGCGTTGAAGTAAGGAGGGTTGGCAATGAGCAGTTCTTC. Its translation is CSVEVRRVGNEQFF.

This clone has more than one count but fewer than ten. The genes are TRBV4-3 and TRBJ1-3; D gene unclear. Trimming shortened V by 3 bases and J by 4 bases, and 13 bases separated the two germline ends. The germline V gene has CDR1 LGHNA and CDR2 YSLEER. The CDR3 contains 15 residues. The DNA for the CDR3 is TGCGCCAGCAGCCACCTGGACGGGAGGGGAAACACCATATATTTT. It codes for CASSHLDGRGNTIYF.

This clone was detected only a few times. Relative to the germline gene, one junction end is altered; a read error may explain this. The chain is built from TRBV6-1 and TRBJ1-1; the D is unclear. The CDR3 runs 9 residues. Germline CDR1 and CDR2: MNHNS and SASEGT. In DNA, the CDR3 is TGTGCCAGCAGGGAAGGTGCTTTCTTT. This translates into CASREGAFF.

The V and J genes are TRBV7-2 and TRBJ1-5; D possibly corresponds to TRBD1 (5 bases). The CDR3 consists of 15 residues. Germline assignment: CDR1 SGHTA and CDR2 FQGNSA. The V gene lost 1 base and the J gene lost 4 bases, with 11 bases spanning the gap. The CDR3 reads CASSLGQGFNQPQHF. The CDR3 bases are TGTGCCAGCAGCTTAGGCCAGGGATTTAATCAGCCCCAGCATTTT.

CDR3 region: CASTRAGYEQYF. The CDR3 nucleotides are TGTGCCAGCACCCGGGCGGGCTACGAGCAGTACTTC. The chain combines TRBV5-6 with TRBJ2-7; D possibly corresponds to TRBD2 (5 bases). V was pared by 6 bases and J by 3 bases, with 10 bases between. Germline V CDR1 and CDR2: SGHDT, YYEEEE. The CDR3 loop spans 12 amino acids.

This chain joins TRBV5-1 and TRBJ2-2; perhaps TRBD1 as D (5 bases). This CDR3 region has 14 residues. Germline V gene data show CDR1 as SGHRS and CDR2 as YFSETQ. Trimming pared 0 bases from V and 3 bases from J, leaving 6 bases between. This CDR3 is CASSLGQHTGELFF. CDR3 in DNA: TGCGCCAGCAGCTTGGGACAGCACACCGGGGAGCTGTTTTTT.

This clone was observed a handful of times. V gene TRBV11-2 combines with J gene TRBJ2-2; possible D gene TRBD2, 6 bases. V lost 11 bases, J lost 4 bases, and 17 bases lay in between. CDR1 and CDR2 (germline): SGHAT, FQNNGV. The CDR3 is 14 residues long. The CDR3 loop is CAGRGDRATGELFF. As DNA, the CDR3 is TGTGCCGGACGCGGGGACCGGGCCACCGGGGAGCTGTTTTTT.

Note on this clone: The junction departs from germline at one end; a sequencing error may be responsible. The chain couples TRBV9 to TRBJ2-7; 12 bases are a match to TRBD1. Germline V gives CDR1 SGDLS, CDR2 YYNGEE. CDR3 size: 15 residues. The DNA of the CDR3 is TGTGCCAGCAGCGTAGCTGAGAGGGACAGGGGGCCCCTACACTTC. This encodes CASSVAERDRGPLHF. The variable domain in full, with the rest retrieved from reference TRBV9 and TRBJ2-7, is DSGVTQTPKHLITATGQRVTLRCSPRSGDLSVYWYQQSLDQGLQFLIQYYNGEERAKGNILERFSAQQFPDLHSELNLSSLELGDSALYFCASSVAERDRGPLHFGPGTRLTVT.